The 12 T cell receptor beta chains below all came from one sample that was sequenced in a study of blood T cell repertoires in COVID-19. Clones were sequenced by immunoSEQ multiplex PCR, and TCRdb holds only the in-frame ones, with some missing. The sample records about 26,000 clones, roughly 90% being singletons. The sample consisted of peripheral blood. The receptors come from a man in his 70s with acute or convalescent COVID-19.

This sequence joins TRBV9 and TRBJ1-3; TRBD1 is a possible D gene (5 bases). V was trimmed by 4 bases and J by 0 bases, leaving 11 bases between them. The CDR3 contains 15 residues. In germline, CDR1 is SGDLS, CDR2 YYNGEE. The DNA for the CDR3 is TGTGCCAGCAGCTTCTTGGGACTCTCTGGAAACACCATATATTTT. Its protein product is CASSFLGLSGNTIYF.

This sequence joins TRBV7-2 and TRBJ2-1; possibly TRBD2 for D (6 bases). The CDR3 covers 17 residues. The V end was cut by 5 bases, the J end by 9 bases, with 26 bases between. Germline V gives CDR1 SGHTA, CDR2 FQGNSA. The CDR3 region is CASSGGLERRRAGEQFF. The CDR3 DNA reads TGTGCCAGCAGCGGAGGGCTTGAGCGGCGGAGAGCCGGTGAGCAGTTCTTC.

The J gene is TRBJ2-7, the V gene TRBV29-1, with 8 bases aligning to TRBD2. Germline CDR1 SQVTM, CDR2 ANQGSEA. CDR3 size: 15 residues. After removal of 4 bases from V and 1 base from J, the junction contained 9 bases not matched to a gene. This CDR3 reads CSVGGGGRSSYEQYF. The CDR3 coding sequence is TGCAGCGTTGGGGGGGGCGGGAGGAGTTCCTACGAGCAGTACTTC.

This rearrangement joins TRBV4-1 to TRBJ2-7, with a possible D match to TRBD1 (6 bases). Germline CDR1 is MGHRA and CDR2 is YSYEKL. The CDR3 totals 15 residues. V was trimmed by 5 bases and J by 7 bases, leaving 21 bases between them. The CDR3 nucleotides are TGCGCCAGCAGCTCTATAGGGGGACCCTTGCGGGAGCAGTACTTC. Protein sequence: CASSSIGGPLREQYF.

CDR3 in DNA: TGTGCCAGCTCACCACCGCGACAGGGGATTTACAATGAGCAGTTCTTC. This translates into CASSPPRQGIYNEQFF. V is TRBV18 and J is TRBJ2-1; 8 bases align to TRBD1. Germline V gene data show CDR1 as KGHSH and CDR2 as LQKENI. J was trimmed by 4 bases and V by 0 bases; bases with no gene match: 5. This CDR3 region has 16 residues.

V is TRBV7-8 and J is TRBJ1-5; D gene unclear. The CDR3 loop spans 16 amino acids. Germline V CDR1 and CDR2: SGHVS, FQNEAQ. V dropped 5 bases and J dropped 0 bases, with 14 bases sitting between them. CDR3 sequence: CASSPMGGYSNQPQHF. Written as DNA, the CDR3 is TGTGCCAGCAGCCCTATGGGAGGTTATAGCAATCAGCCCCAGCATTTT.

This rearrangement joins TRBV7-7 to TRBJ2-5, with 9 nucleotides matching TRBD1. Looked up from germline, CDR1 is SSHAT and CDR2 is FNYEAQ (reference sequence). This CDR3 is built from 12 residues. V gave up 6 bases and J gave up 7 bases; unmatched junction bases: 3. The CDR3 nucleotides are TGTGCCAGCAGGGGACAGGGAGGGACCCAGTACTTC. It yields the protein CASRGQGGTQYF.

The chain couples TRBV6-5 to TRBJ2-7; TRBD1 aligns across 7 bases. From germline, CDR1 is MNHEY and CDR2 SVGAGI. The CDR3 has 15 amino acids. V shed 5 bases, J shed 3 bases, and the junction held 10 bases outside the gene matches. The CDR3 here is CASSPPDRPRYEQYF. In DNA form, the CDR3 reads TGTGCCAGCAGTCCCCCGGACAGGCCGCGCTACGAGCAGTACTTC.

The chain recombines TRBV7-9 with TRBJ1-5; a possible D gene is TRBD1 (5 bases). Germline V gene lookup returns CDR1 SEHNR and CDR2 FQNEAQ (reference sequence). CDR3 size: 15 residues. Trimming removed 3 bases at V and 0 bases at J, with 9 bases between. For the CDR3, the DNA is TGTGCCAGCAGCTTCGACAGTAATAGCAATCAGCCCCAGCATTTT. Its protein is CASSFDSNSNQPQHF.

The CDR3 sequence: CASSARLTSSPLGDEQFF. CDR3 DNA sequence: TGTGCCAGCAGCGCCAGACTCACTAGCAGCCCCTTGGGGGATGAGCAGTTCTTC. This chain links TRBV9 with TRBJ2-1; D is possibly TRBD2 (6 bases). CDR1 and CDR2 from the germline V gene are SGDLS and YYNGEE. V was clipped by 3 bases and J by 8 bases, with 27 bases between them. The CDR3 has 18 amino acids.

The rearrangement joins TRBV7-2 to TRBJ1-5, with 9 bases that match TRBD1. V was clipped by 5 bases and J by 2 bases; unmatched bases: 4. CDR1 and CDR2 (germline): SGHTA, FQGNSA. CDR3 length: 15 residues. CDR3 DNA: TGTGCCAGCAGCCCAGACAGGGGGGGCAATCAGCCCCAGCATTTT. Its protein product is CASSPDRGGNQPQHF.

This chain links TRBV20-1 with TRBJ2-3; 9 positions agree with TRBD2. V lost 3 bases to trimming and J lost 3 bases; unmatched junction nucleotides: 10. The CDR3 consists of 16 residues. CDR1 DFQATT and CDR2 SNEGSKA come from the germline V gene (reference sequence). The CDR3 DNA reads TGCAGTGCTAGTCGAGGCGGGAGGGCCGGGACAGATACGCAGTATTTT. It codes for CSASRGGRAGTDTQYF.